This T cell receptor beta chain stems from a study of tissue T cells after allogeneic stem cell transplantation. About the research overall: Graft-versus-host disease patients received grafts, several unmodified and three CD34-selected to deplete T cells.

Germline CDR1 is SGHTA and CDR2 is FQGNSA. CDR3 length: 17 residues. The trim removed 4 bases at V and 6 bases at J, leaving 12 bases unmatched. Broader study findings: In patients and mice, blood and spleen missed much of tissue repertoire. Some tissue clones might be persisting host cells; their alloreactivity or antigen specificity was not determined.

Sequencing of TCRbeta CDR3 at survey depth gave sequences and template counts. The method was immunoSEQ multiplex PCR; TCRdb's version includes in-frame clones alone and lacks a portion of them. The top ten hold about 2% of the sample, which has around 25,000 clones, more than 80% seen once. On this clone itself: Its matching antigen is unknown.

This receptor was identified in a male donor older than 55 who later had graft-versus-host disease after an allogeneic stem cell transplant. The chain uses TRBV7-2 and TRBJ2-2; TRBD2 matches 9 bases. The specimen was blood, collected before transplantation. CDR3 DNA sequence: TGTGCCAGCAGCTCCACTCTCCTAGCGGGAAAGGCCGGGGAGCTGTTTTTT. Encoded protein: CASSSTLLAGKAGELFF. Full variable domain (missing parts from reference TRBV7-2 and TRBJ2-2): GAGVSQSPSNKVTEKGKDVELRCDPISGHTALYWYRQSLGQGLEFLIYFQGNSAPDKSGLPSDRFSAERTGGSVSTLTIQRTQQEDSAVYLCASSSTLLAGKAGELFFGEGSRLTVL.